This is a list of T cell receptor beta chains from one sample in a study of shared clonotypes between healthy human individuals. Profiling relied on immunoSEQ multiplex PCR, and the TCRdb table lists in-frame clones only, not all of them. The table has roughly 2.4 million clones, 90% to 96% seen once. Sequenced material: naive CD4+ T cells sorted from blood. The receptors derive from a man between 18 and 29 years old in good health. Each CDR3 is given with its conserved first and last residue. A D gene is named only where the DNA matches it firmly. Not every row has a clone size; where given, it reads once, few, many or a size class.

TRBV30	TRBD2	NA	TRBJ2-2	TGTGCCTGGAGTGCACGTCTAGCGGGAACCGGGGAGCTGTTTTTT	CAWSARLAGTGELFF
TRBV19	NA	NA	TRBJ2-5	TGTGCCAGTGCCCGGGGAGAGACCCAGTACTTC	CASARGETQYF
TRBV10-3	NA	NA	TRBJ2-7	TGTGCCATCAGTGTTAGGGACGGAGCCTACGAGCAGTACTTC	CAISVRDGAYEQYF
TRBV19	TRBD1	NA	TRBJ2-7	TGTGCCAGTAGTAGCGGACAGGGTAGGGACGAGCAGTACTTC	CASSSGQGRDEQYF
TRBV11-2	NA	once	TRBJ2-7	TGTGCCAGCAGCTCGGACTCCTACGAGCAGTACTTC	CASSSDSYEQYF
TRBV28	NA	NA	TRBJ2-7	TGTGCCAGCAGTCCCCGACGGGAGCAGTACTTC	CASSPRREQYF
TRBV5-4	TRBD2	NA	TRBJ2-1	TGTGCCAGCAGCACGTCTAGCGGCAATGAGCAGTTCTTC	CASSTSSGNEQFF
TRBV28	NA	NA	TRBJ1-1	TGTGCCAGCAGTTCCCCCGGCCTAGCTGAAGCTTTCTTT	CASSSPGLAEAFF
TRBV5-1	TRBD1	NA	TRBJ2-7	TGCGCCAGCAGCCGAGGGACAGGGGGCTACGAGCAGTACTTC	CASSRGTGGYEQYF
TRBV12-5	NA	NA	TRBJ2-1	TGTGCTAGTGGTTTGGTACTCCAAATGTCGTCTACGAATGAGCAGTTCTTC	CASGLVLQMSSTNEQFF
TRBV11-3	TRBD1	NA	TRBJ2-2	TGTGCCAGCAGCCGACCCGGGACAGGGAGCACCGGGGAGCTGTTTTTT	CASSRPGTGSTGELFF
TRBV29-1	TRBD1	NA	TRBJ1-2	TGCAGCGCCACAGGGGGCATCGGTAAGGGCTACACCTTC	CSATGGIGKGYTF
TRBV15	NA	NA	TRBJ2-3	TGTGCCACCAGCAGAGATCCGATTAGCACAGATACGCAGTATTTT	CATSRDPISTDTQYF
TRBV11-2	NA	NA	TRBJ2-7	TGTGCCAGCAGCCCCTCGGGGGCCTACGAGCAGTACTTC	CASSPSGAYEQYF
TRBV19	TRBD1	NA	TRBJ2-7	TGTGCCAGTAGTATTGCTCGGGGACAGGTCTACGAGCAGTACTTC	CASSIARGQVYEQYF
TRBV4-1	TRBD2	NA	TRBJ2-7	TGCGCCAGCAGCCAAGTGGGCGGCCTAGCGGGCTCCTACGAGCAGTACTTC	CASSQVGGLAGSYEQYF
TRBV11-2	NA	NA	TRBJ1-3	TGTGCCAGCAGCTTAGATGTGGGAAACACCATATATTTT	CASSLDVGNTIYF
TRBV5-1	NA	few	TRBJ1-2	TGCGCCAGCAGCTTGGAGGGGTATGGCTACACCTTC	CASSLEGYGYTF
TRBV7-8	TRBD1	NA	TRBJ1-4	TGTGCCAGCAGCCCATATCACGGGACAGGGGGCGAAAAACTGTTTTTT	CASSPYHGTGGEKLFF
TRBV30	NA	once	TRBJ1-2	TGTGCCTGGAGTCCTCAACTGGGGCACACACGTGGGGGCTACACCTTC	CAWSPQLGHTRGGYTF
TRBV5-4	NA	once	TRBJ2-7	TGTGCCAGCAGCTTGCCCGGGGCCAGCAGCTACGAGCAGTACTTC	CASSLPGASSYEQYF
TRBV13	TRBD1	NA	TRBJ2-7	TGTGCCAGCAGGAGATTACAGGGGGCGAGCTCCTACGAGCAGTACTTC	CASRRLQGASSYEQYF
TRBV29-1	TRBD1	NA	TRBJ2-7	TGCAGCGTGGTGACAGGGGTCCACGAGCAGTACTTC	CSVVTGVHEQYF
TRBV4-2	TRBD1	once	TRBJ2-2	TGTGCCAGCAGCCAAGAGGGGACAGGGGCTGGCGGGGAGCTGTTTTTT	CASSQEGTGAGGELFF
TRBV6-1	TRBD1	NA	TRBJ2-5	TGTGCCAGCAGTTTGACAGGGGGCCAAGAGACCCAGTACTTC	CASSLTGGQETQYF
TRBV7-3	TRBD2	NA	TRBJ2-2	TGTGCCAGCACCATCCGGGGGGGAAACACCGGGGAGCTGTTTTTT	CASTIRGGNTGELFF
TRBV7-8	NA	NA	TRBJ2-5	TGTGCCAGCAGCTTATTTTCCAGTAACCAAGAGACCCAGTACTTC	CASSLFSSNQETQYF
TRBV19	NA	NA	TRBJ2-7	TGTGCCAGTAGTATAGGACCGGGTGTAGTATACGAGCAGTACTTC	CASSIGPGVVYEQYF
TRBV7-2	NA	NA	TRBJ2-3	TGTGCCAGCAGCACAGACGGGGCCCGCACAGATACGCAGTATTTT	CASSTDGARTDTQYF
TRBV30	NA	once	TRBJ1-3	TGTGCCTGCCCCCGGGGGTCTGGAAACACCATATATTTT	CACPRGSGNTIYF
TRBV4-1	TRBD1	NA	TRBJ1-4	TGCGCCAGCAGGTCGACCGGGACAGGGAATGAAAAACTGTTTTTT	CASRSTGTGNEKLFF
TRBV20-1	NA	NA	TRBJ1-1	TGCAGTGCAAACCACGACAGAGAAGCTTTCTTT	CSANHDREAFF
TRBV6-1	NA	NA	TRBJ2-2	TGTGCCAGCAGTGAAGTTTGGGGGACCGGGGAGCTGTTTTTT	CASSEVWGTGELFF
TRBV11-2	NA	NA	TRBJ1-1	TGTGCCAGCAGCCCCTTATCTTACATGAACACTGAAGCTTTCTTT	CASSPLSYMNTEAFF
TRBV30	TRBD1	NA	TRBJ2-7	TGTGCCTGGAGTGTAGGACAGGGGGCTTACGAGCAGTACTTC	CAWSVGQGAYEQYF
TRBV30	NA	few	TRBJ2-7	TGTGCCTGGAGTGTACGCAAGGCCTCCTACGAGCAGTACTTC	CAWSVRKASYEQYF
TRBV28	NA	NA	TRBJ2-7	TGTGCCAGCAGTATTATTCCCTACGAGCAGTACTTC	CASSIIPYEQYF
TRBV7-2	TRBD2	NA	TRBJ2-4	TGTGCCAGCAGCTTAGCGGGACTAGCGGTTGGCAACATTCAGTACTTC	CASSLAGLAVGNIQYF
TRBV6-1	TRBD1	NA	TRBJ2-2	TGTGCCAGCAGTGAAAAGTCTGGGACAGGGGGCCCGAACACCGGGGAGCTGTTTTTT	CASSEKSGTGGPNTGELFF
TRBV28	TRBD2	NA	TRBJ2-5	TGTGCCAGCAGCCAGGGAGCGGGAGGGGTGAGAGAGACCCAGTACTTC	CASSQGAGGVRETQYF
TRBV6-6	NA	once	TRBJ1-3	TGTGCCAGCAGTTACTCGACGGGCCGGGGCCGAAACACCATATATTTT	CASSYSTGRGRNTIYF
TRBV5-4	TRBD1	NA	TRBJ1-6	TGTGCCAGCAGCTTGGGGGACAGGGGGCCAAATTCACCCCTCCACTTT	CASSLGDRGPNSPLHF
TRBV14	NA	NA	TRBJ2-7	TGTGCCAGCAGCCAGGGGGATCGGAACGAGCAGTACTTC	CASSQGDRNEQYF
TRBV18	NA	NA	TRBJ2-1	TGTGCCAGCTCACCAGGCACGGGGAATGAGCAGTTCTTC	CASSPGTGNEQFF
TRBV29-1	NA	NA	TRBJ2-1	TGCAGCGTTGTAAACAGGATGATGTTCAATGAGCAGTTCTTC	CSVVNRMMFNEQFF
TRBV2	NA	NA	TRBJ1-1	TGTGCCAGCAATGTGGCGATCAGAGCTTTCTTT	CASNVAIRAFF
TRBV5-1	NA	NA	TRBJ1-1	TGCGCCAGCAGTTTACCGGGACTCTCGAACACTGAAGCTTTCTTT	CASSLPGLSNTEAFF
TRBV6-1	TRBD2	NA	TRBJ2-4	TGTGCCAGCAGTGATTTTCCGGGAGGAGTGGCCAAAAACATTCAGTACTTC	CASSDFPGGVAKNIQYF
TRBV2	TRBD2	NA	TRBJ2-5	TGTGCCAGCAGAGGGATAGCGGGGACCCAGTACTTC	CASRGIAGTQYF
TRBV6-6	TRBD1	NA	TRBJ2-7	TGTGCCAGCAGTTCGCTGGGACAGGGAGCCTACGAGCAGTACTTC	CASSSLGQGAYEQYF
TRBV7-9	NA	NA	TRBJ2-5	TGTGCCAGCAGCCTCACCCGGGGCCAAGAGACCCAGTACTTC	CASSLTRGQETQYF
TRBV29-1	TRBD2	NA	TRBJ2-7	TGCAGCGTTGAAGAACTACTAGCGGGGGGCTCCTACGAGCAGTGCTTC	CSVEELLAGGSYEQCF
TRBV2	NA	NA	TRBJ2-5	TGTGCCAGCAGTGACAGGCGGGGGCCCCAAGAGACCCAGTACTTC	CASSDRRGPQETQYF
TRBV10-3	TRBD1	NA	TRBJ2-7	TGTGCCATCAGTGAGTTAGGGACAGGGAACACCTACGAGCAGTACTTC	CAISELGTGNTYEQYF
TRBV20-1	TRBD1	NA	TRBJ2-7	TGCAGTGCTGGGACAGTCTACGAGCAGTACTTC	CSAGTVYEQYF
TRBV6-5	NA	NA	TRBJ1-6	TGTGCCAGCAGTTACAACAGGCCGGGGAATTCACCCCTCCACTTT	CASSYNRPGNSPLHF
TRBV2	NA	once	TRBJ2-6	TGTGCCAGCAGTGAACAGCTTTCTGGGGCCAACGTCCTGACTTTC	CASSEQLSGANVLTF
TRBV28	TRBD1	NA	TRBJ1-3	TGTGCCAGCAGTTTGCTACCGGAGACAGGGGTCCTCCTGAACAACACCATATATTTT	CASSLLPETGVLLNNTIYF
TRBV30	NA	NA	TRBJ2-3	TGTGCCTGGGCAGGGACAGATACGCAGTATTTT	CAWAGTDTQYF